The 29 T cell receptor beta chains in this list originate from one sample, sequenced in a study of T cells in localized non-small cell lung cancer. Generated by immunoSEQ multiplex PCR, the TCRdb table keeps only in-frame clones and is missing some. The data show some 3,000 clones, around 33% seen once. Material: normal lung tissue next to the tumor, obtained before any cancer treatment. Receptors originate from a male donor aged 60 or older with stage I squamous cell lung carcinoma.

This chain joins TRBV9 and TRBJ1-6, with 11 bases aligning to TRBD1. V dropped 5 bases and J dropped 14; count of bases not matched to a gene: 9. Germline V gene data show CDR1 as SGDLS and CDR2 as YYNGEE. The CDR3 contains 14 residues. This chain's CDR3 is CASSVWDRGESLHF. The CDR3 nucleotides are TGTGCCAGCAGTGTTTGGGACAGGGGGGAGTCCCTCCACTTT.

J is TRBJ2-3 and V is TRBV6-8; TRBD2 is a possible D gene (6 bases). Trimming shortened V by 6 bases and J by 0 bases, and 10 bases separated the two germline ends. The CDR3 sequence is 14 residues long. Germline values: CDR1 MNHGY, CDR2 SAAAGT. The CDR3 region has the DNA TGTGCCAGCAGCCCAGGGACTAGCACAGATACGCAGTATTTT. Translation: CASSPGTSTDTQYF.

This clone was seen a handful of times. The chain has TRBV19 and TRBJ2-2; D possibly corresponds to TRBD1 (5 bases). The germline V and J ends were trimmed by 9 bases and 1 base, with 9 bases remaining between them. The length of the CDR3 is 13 residues. The V gene's germline CDR1 is LNHDA and CDR2 SQIVND (reference sequence). CDR3 DNA sequence: TGTGCCAGCCCAGACAGGAACACCGGGGAGCTGTTTTTT. Translation: CASPDRNTGELFF.

With regard to this clone: One junction end does not reproduce the germline sequence, and a read error may be involved. V and J are TRBV7-6 and TRBJ2-2, with D perhaps TRBD1 or TRBD2 (5 bases each). Germline-derived CDR1 and CDR2 are SGHVS and FNYEAQ. CDR3 length: 16 residues. The CDR3 spells CASSPGTALNTRELFF. In nucleotides, the CDR3 is TGTGCCAGCAGCCCAGGGACGGCCCTGAACACCAGGGAGCTGTTTTTT.

The sample holds a few counts of this clone. V gene TRBV2 combines with J gene TRBJ1-6, with D possibly matching TRBD1 (6 bases). The CDR3 covers 16 residues. V was trimmed by 6 bases and J by 7 bases, leaving 19 bases between them. From germline, CDR1 is SNHLY and CDR2 FYNNEI. CDR3 DNA: TGTGCCAGCAGGCGCACAGAGGGGGGCATAAATTCACCCCTCCACTTT. Translated, it gives CASRRTEGGINSPLHF.

This clone counts as medium-sized (0.01 to 0.1%). The chain has TRBV6-8 and TRBJ2-5; 15 bases line up with TRBD2. Per germline, CDR1 MNHGY and CDR2 SAAAGT. Germline trimming cut 5 bases from V and 5 bases from J; bases unmatched to any gene: 6. This CDR3 contains 16 residues. CDR3 DNA: TGTGCCAGCAGTCCCAGGACTAGCGGGGGGGAGGAGACCCAGTACTTC. This gives the protein CASSPRTSGGEETQYF.

This clone has just a few counts. The chain recombines TRBV11-3 with TRBJ1-4, with 8 bases that match TRBD1. CDR3 length: 16 amino acids. The germline CDR1 and CDR2 sequences are SGHNT and YENEEA. V was pared by 4 bases and J by 1 base, with 5 bases of the junction left unmatched. DNA of the CDR3: TGTGCCAGCAGCTCCTTCGGACAGGGAACTAATGAAAAACTGTTTTTT. Encoded protein: CASSSFGQGTNEKLFF.

This clone is judged medium-sized. As DNA, the CDR3 is TGTGCCAGCAGTGGGGACAACTATAATTCACCCCTCCACTTT. Its translation is CASSGDNYNSPLHF. The J gene is TRBJ1-6, the V gene TRBV6-8; weak D call: TRBD1 (6 bases). The CDR3 extends over 14 amino acids. V shed 5 bases and J shed 3 bases, with 8 bases lying between them. Germline V gene lookup returns CDR1 MNHGY and CDR2 SAAAGT.

In its sample, this clone ranks as medium-sized. V gene TRBV11-3 combines with J gene TRBJ1-3; D gene unclear. CDR1 and CDR2 from the germline V gene are SGHNT and YENEEA. The CDR3 sequence is 14 residues long. With 6 bases removed from V and 0 bases from J, the gap between germline ends came to 9 bases. The CDR3 DNA reads TGTGCCAGCAGTCGAGCAGACTCTGGAAACACCATATATTTT. This codes for CASSRADSGNTIYF.

The rearrangement joins TRBV28 to TRBJ1-2; D perhaps matches TRBD1 (6 bases). Trimming stripped 2 bases from V and 5 bases from J, with 12 bases between. Germline CDR1 is MDHEN and CDR2 is SYDVKM. This CDR3 comprises 14 residues. The CDR3 DNA follows: TGTGCCAGCAGTTTAAGCAGGGGTTGGTATGGCTACACCTTC. This encodes CASSLSRGWYGYTF.

This chain connects TRBV28 to TRBJ1-1, with D unclear. V was clipped by 0 bases and J by 10 bases, with 9 bases between them. Germline CDR1 MDHEN, CDR2 SYDVKM. The CDR3 contains 12 residues. The CDR3 reads CASSLWLQGAFF. As DNA, the CDR3 is TGTGCCAGCAGTTTATGGCTGCAAGGAGCTTTCTTT.

This clone was counted only a few times. This sequence joins TRBV6-8 and TRBJ1-1; D is uncertain. This CDR3 is 14 amino acids long. Germline V gene lookup returns CDR1 MNHGY and CDR2 SAAAGT. V was clipped by 0 bases and J by 6 bases, with 11 bases between them. The CDR3 protein is CASSYSGKPAEAFF. CDR3 in DNA: TGTGCCAGCAGTTACTCGGGGAAGCCGGCTGAAGCTTTCTTT.

The V and J genes are TRBV28 and TRBJ1-2, with D perhaps TRBD1 (6 bases). The CDR3 sequence is 14 residues long. The V gene's germline CDR1 is MDHEN and CDR2 SYDVKM. Trimming pared 8 bases from V and 6 bases from J, leaving 19 bases between. Here the CDR3 DNA reads TGTGCCAGCTATACTCAAACAGGGTTAGATGGCTACACCTTC. It yields the protein CASYTQTGLDGYTF.

The V and J genes are TRBV18 and TRBJ1-1; D may be TRBD1 (6 bases). The germline gives CDR1 KGHSH, CDR2 LQKENI. Trimming shortened V by 3 bases and J by 1 base, and 9 bases separated the two germline ends. This CDR3 has 14 amino acids. This chain's CDR3 is CASSPRTENTEAFF. As DNA, the CDR3 is TGTGCCAGCTCACCCCGGACAGAGAACACTGAAGCTTTCTTT.

This clone has just a few counts. The V and J genes are TRBV6-8 and TRBJ1-4; D is ambiguous. The CDR3 sequence is 15 residues long. With 0 bases removed from V and 13 bases from J, the gap between germline ends came to 18 bases. Germline V gene data show CDR1 as MNHGY and CDR2 as SAAAGT. CDR3 DNA sequence: TGTGCCAGCAGTTACTCGAAGAAGCTGTGGAGAGCACTGTTTTTT. Translation: CASSYSKKLWRALFF.

The chain combines TRBV29-1 with TRBJ1-3; D is ambiguous. The CDR3 covers 13 residues. Trimming left V 4 bases short and J 0 bases short, with 7 bases between. In germline, CDR1 is SQVTM, CDR2 ANQGSEA. The CDR3 DNA is TGCAGCGTTGCACCGAGCTCTGGAAACACCATATATTTT. Encoded protein: CSVAPSSGNTIYF.

The chain is built from TRBV18 and TRBJ2-1; D uncertain. The CDR3 runs 13 residues. CDR1 is KGHSH, CDR2 LQKENI, per germline. Trimming removed 3 bases at V and 4 bases at J, with 7 bases between. The CDR3 coding sequence is TGTGCCAGCTCACCGGGAAGTTACAATGAGCAGTTCTTC. Translated: CASSPGSYNEQFF.

The J gene is TRBJ2-2, the V gene TRBV19, with TRBD1 as a possible D gene (5 bases). V gave up 6 bases and J gave up 8 bases, with 7 bases separating them. The CDR3 is made up of 11 amino acids. Germline values: CDR1 LNHDA, CDR2 SQIVND (reference sequence). CDR3 residues: CASRAGGELFF. The CDR3 bases are TGTGCCAGTAGAGCAGGGGGGGAGCTGTTTTTT.

The chain uses TRBV7-1 and TRBJ1-5; TRBD1 might be the D (5 bases). TRBV7-1 is identified as an open reading frame with a role that is uncertain. The V end lost 3 bases, the J end lost 3 bases, and 9 bases lay between the germline ends. This CDR3 comprises 14 residues. For the CDR3, the DNA is TGTGCCAGCAGCTCCACAGGAAACAATCAGCCCCAGCATTTT. Translation gives CASSSTGNNQPQHF.

This clone is categorized as medium-sized. This sequence joins TRBV7-6 and TRBJ1-2; 7 nucleotides line up with TRBD1. The CDR3 loop spans 15 amino acids. Germline values: CDR1 SGHVS, CDR2 FNYEAQ. V was pared by 5 bases and J by 4 bases, with 10 bases of the junction left unmatched. CDR3 in amino acids: CASSIETGISYGYTF. In DNA, the CDR3 is TGTGCCAGCAGCATCGAGACAGGGATAAGCTATGGCTACACCTTC.

The genes are TRBV7-6 and TRBJ2-1, with 12 bases that match TRBD1. Losses at the gene ends were 3 bases for V and 8 bases for J; bases not matched to a gene: 8. CDR3 length: 16 residues. Germline values: CDR1 SGHVS, CDR2 FNYEAQ. CDR3 loop: CASSLERGTGGHEQFF. For the CDR3, the DNA is TGTGCCAGCAGCTTGGAGAGAGGGACAGGGGGCCATGAGCAGTTCTTC.

The CDR3 nucleotides are TGTGCCAGCTCACCCTGGGGGTGGTCGAACACCGGGGAGCTGTTTTTT. Protein: CASSPWGWSNTGELFF. The J gene is TRBJ2-2, the V gene TRBV18; either TRBD1 or TRBD2 may fit D (5 bases each). The germline V gene has CDR1 KGHSH and CDR2 LQKENI. V lost 3 bases and J 0 bases, leaving 11 bases between the germline ends. The CDR3 contains 16 residues.

This clone is medium-sized within its sample. The genes are TRBV11-3 and TRBJ2-5, with TRBD2 matching over 7 bases. CDR1 is SGHNT and CDR2 is YENEEA in the germline V gene. This CDR3 comprises 16 residues. Unmatched junction bases numbered 13, after V lost 5 bases and J lost 4 bases. This chain's CDR3 is CASSHGGTILRETQYF. CDR3 coding DNA: TGTGCCAGCAGCCATGGGGGGACTATCTTGAGAGAGACCCAGTACTTC.

The sample holds a few counts of this clone. This chain joins TRBV6-8 and TRBJ1-3, with 10 nucleotides matching TRBD1. Germline V gene lookup returns CDR1 MNHGY and CDR2 SAAAGT. The CDR3 loop spans 15 amino acids. After removal of 8 bases from V and 3 bases from J, the junction contained 7 bases not matched to a gene. The CDR3 DNA follows: TGTGCCAGCGCCTCGGACAGGGGGGTTGGAAACACCATATATTTT. Translated: CASASDRGVGNTIYF.

The genes are TRBV15 and TRBJ2-7; maybe TRBD2 (5 bases). This CDR3 has 14 residues. Germline V lookup: CDR1 LNHNV, CDR2 YYDKDF (reference sequence). Trimming left V 0 bases short and J 2 bases short, with 8 bases between. The CDR3 protein is CATSRDGGTYEQYF. The CDR3 DNA reads as TGTGCCACCAGCAGAGATGGAGGAACCTACGAGCAGTACTTC.

This clone was observed a handful of times. The V and J genes are TRBV6-8 and TRBJ2-3; 12 nucleotides agree with TRBD2. Trimming cost V 2 bases and J 3 bases; bases outside gene matches: 0. Germline assignment: CDR1 MNHGY and CDR2 SAAAGT. The length of the CDR3 is 15 residues. CDR3 loop: CASSYTSGGTDTQYF. As DNA, the CDR3 is TGTGCCAGCAGTTACACTAGCGGGGGGACAGATACGCAGTATTTT.

Within the sample, this clone is large. V is TRBV11-3 and J is TRBJ1-4; 9 nucleotides line up with TRBD1. The germline gives CDR1 SGHNT, CDR2 YENEEA. The CDR3 spans 16 residues. J was trimmed by 4 bases and V by 6 bases; bases with no gene match: 9. DNA for the CDR3: TGTGCCAGCAGTTCCTTCCAGGGACAGGGTAATGAAAAACTGTTTTTT. Amino acids: CASSSFQGQGNEKLFF.

The V and J genes are TRBV30 and TRBJ1-1; the D is unclear. V lost 1 base and J 3 bases, leaving 12 bases between the germline ends. This CDR3 spans 14 amino acids. Germline V gene data show CDR1 as GTSNPN and CDR2 as SVGIG (reference sequence). This CDR3 reads CAWSGTGKDTEAFF. CDR3 DNA: TGTGCCTGGAGTGGAACCGGGAAGGACACTGAAGCTTTCTTT. The whole variable domain, remainder taken from reference TRBV30 and TRBJ1-1, is SQTIHQWPATLVQPVGSPLSLECTVEGTSNPNLYWYRQAAGRGLQLLFYSVGIGQISSEVPQNLSASRPQDRQFILSSKKLLLSDSGFYLCAWSGTGKDTEAFFGQGTRLTVV.

This clone is deemed large. This chain connects TRBV6-8 to TRBJ2-7; 11 nucleotides line up with TRBD2. Trimming at V came to 5 bases and at J to 3 bases, leaving 6 bases not matched to a gene. In germline, CDR1 is MNHGY, CDR2 SAAAGT. This CDR3 is built from 15 residues. The CDR3 DNA is TGTGCCAGCAGTCCTCCCGGGACTAGCGGCTACGAGCAGTACTTC. This sequence encodes CASSPPGTSGYEQYF.